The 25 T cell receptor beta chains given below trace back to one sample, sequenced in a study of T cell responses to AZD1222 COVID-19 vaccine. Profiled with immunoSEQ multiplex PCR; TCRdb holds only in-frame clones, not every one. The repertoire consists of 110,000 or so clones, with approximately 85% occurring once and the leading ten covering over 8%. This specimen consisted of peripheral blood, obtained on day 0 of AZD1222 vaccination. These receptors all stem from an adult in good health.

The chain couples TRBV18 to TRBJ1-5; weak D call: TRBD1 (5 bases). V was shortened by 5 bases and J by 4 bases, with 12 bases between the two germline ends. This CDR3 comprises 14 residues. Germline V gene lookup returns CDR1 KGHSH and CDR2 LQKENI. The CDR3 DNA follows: TGTGCCAGCTCAATCGGGGACGCTAATCAGCCCCAGCATTTT. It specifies CASSIGDANQPQHF.

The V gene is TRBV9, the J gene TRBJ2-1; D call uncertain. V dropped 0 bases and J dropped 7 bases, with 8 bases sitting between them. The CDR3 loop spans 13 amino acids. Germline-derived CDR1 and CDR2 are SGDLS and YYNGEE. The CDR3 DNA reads TGTGCCAGCAGCGTAGGTCGAGCAAATGAGCAGTTCTTC. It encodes CASSVGRANEQFF. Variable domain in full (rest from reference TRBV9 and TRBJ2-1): DSGVTQTPKHLITATGQRVTLRCSPRSGDLSVYWYQQSLDQGLQFLIQYYNGEERAKGNILERFSAQQFPDLHSELNLSSLELGDSALYFCASSVGRANEQFFGPGTRLTVL.

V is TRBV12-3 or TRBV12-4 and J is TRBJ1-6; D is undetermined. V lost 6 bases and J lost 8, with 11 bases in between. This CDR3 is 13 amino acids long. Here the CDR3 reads CASRSQNYSPLHF. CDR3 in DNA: TGTGCCAGCAGGTCACAGAATTATTCACCCCTCCACTTT.

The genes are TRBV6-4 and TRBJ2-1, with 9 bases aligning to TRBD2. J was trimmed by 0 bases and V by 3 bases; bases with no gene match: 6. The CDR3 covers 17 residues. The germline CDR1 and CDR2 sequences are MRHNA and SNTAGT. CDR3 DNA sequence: TGTGCCAGCAGTGATGATCTAGCGGGGCGCTCCTACAATGAGCAGTTCTTC. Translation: CASSDDLAGRSYNEQFF.

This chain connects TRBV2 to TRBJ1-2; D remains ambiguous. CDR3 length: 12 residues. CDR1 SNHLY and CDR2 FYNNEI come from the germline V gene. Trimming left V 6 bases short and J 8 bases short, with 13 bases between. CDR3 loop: CASSQDEGGYTF. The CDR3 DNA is TGTGCCAGCAGCCAGGATGAAGGGGGCTACACCTTC.

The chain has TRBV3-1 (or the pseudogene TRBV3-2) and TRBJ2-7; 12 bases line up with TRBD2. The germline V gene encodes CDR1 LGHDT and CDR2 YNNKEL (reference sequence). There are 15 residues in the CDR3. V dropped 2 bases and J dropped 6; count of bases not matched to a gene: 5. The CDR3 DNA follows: TGTGCCAGCAGCCAACCGACTAGCGGGAGTACCGAGCAGTACTTC. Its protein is CASSQPTSGSTEQYF.

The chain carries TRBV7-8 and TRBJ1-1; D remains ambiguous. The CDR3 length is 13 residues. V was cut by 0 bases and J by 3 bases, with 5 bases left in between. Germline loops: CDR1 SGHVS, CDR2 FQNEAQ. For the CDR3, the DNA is TGTGCCAGCAGCTTAGCGCTTGACACTGAAGCTTTCTTT. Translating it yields CASSLALDTEAFF.

The CDR3 loop is CASSLYPSADTQYF. In nucleotides, the CDR3 is TGCGCCAGCAGCTTGTACCCTAGCGCAGATACGCAGTATTTT. V is TRBV5-1 and J is TRBJ2-3, with D perhaps TRBD2 (6 bases). The CDR3 sequence is 14 residues long. Trimming took 1 base from V and 4 from J, leaving 10 bases between them. CDR1 and CDR2 (germline): SGHRS, YFSETQ.

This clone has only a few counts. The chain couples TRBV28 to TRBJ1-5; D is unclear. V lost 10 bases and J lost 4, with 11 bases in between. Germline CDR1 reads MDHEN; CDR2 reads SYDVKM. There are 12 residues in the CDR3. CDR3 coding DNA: TGTGCCACCGCGAGAGGGAATCAGCCCCAGCATTTT. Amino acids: CATARGNQPQHF.

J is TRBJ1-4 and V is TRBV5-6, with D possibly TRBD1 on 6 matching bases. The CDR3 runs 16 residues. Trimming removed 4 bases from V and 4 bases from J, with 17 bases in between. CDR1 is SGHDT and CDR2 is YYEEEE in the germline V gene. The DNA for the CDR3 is TGTGCCAGCAGCCCGCAGGGGACCGATCGTAATGAAAAACTGTTTTTT. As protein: CASSPQGTDRNEKLFF.

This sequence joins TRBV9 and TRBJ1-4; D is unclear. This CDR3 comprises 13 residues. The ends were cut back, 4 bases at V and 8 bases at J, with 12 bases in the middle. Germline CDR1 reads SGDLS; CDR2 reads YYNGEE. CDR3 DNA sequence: TGTGCCAGCAGCTCAGATACGGACGAAAAACTGTTTTTT. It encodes CASSSDTDEKLFF.

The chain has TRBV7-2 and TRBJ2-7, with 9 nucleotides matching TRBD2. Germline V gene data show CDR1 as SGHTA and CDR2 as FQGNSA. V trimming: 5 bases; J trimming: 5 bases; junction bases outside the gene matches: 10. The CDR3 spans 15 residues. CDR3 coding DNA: TGTGCCAGCAGCAGATTAGCGGGAGTAATGAACGAGCAGTACTTC. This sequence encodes CASSRLAGVMNEQYF.

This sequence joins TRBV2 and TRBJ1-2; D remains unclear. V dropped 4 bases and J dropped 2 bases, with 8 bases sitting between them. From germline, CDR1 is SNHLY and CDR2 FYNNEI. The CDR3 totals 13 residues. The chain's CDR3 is CASSVRQNYGYTF. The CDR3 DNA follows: TGTGCCAGCAGTGTTCGGCAGAACTATGGCTACACCTTC.

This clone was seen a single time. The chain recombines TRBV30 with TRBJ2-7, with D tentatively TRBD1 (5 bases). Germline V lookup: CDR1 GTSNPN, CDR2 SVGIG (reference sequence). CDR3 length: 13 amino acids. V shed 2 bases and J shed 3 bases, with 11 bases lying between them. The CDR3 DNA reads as TGTGCCTGGAGTAGACCAGGGAACTACGAGCAGTACTTC. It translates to CAWSRPGNYEQYF.

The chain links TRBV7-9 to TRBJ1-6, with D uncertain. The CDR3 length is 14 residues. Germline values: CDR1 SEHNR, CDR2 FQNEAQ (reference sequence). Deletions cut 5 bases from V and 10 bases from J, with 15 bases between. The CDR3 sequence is CASSLSFYGSPLHF. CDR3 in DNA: TGTGCCAGCAGCCTTTCATTTTATGGCTCACCCCTCCACTTT. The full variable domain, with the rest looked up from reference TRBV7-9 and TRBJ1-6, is DTGVSQNPRHKITKRGQNVTFRCDPISEHNRLYWYRQTLGQGPEFLTYFQNEAQLEKSRLLSDRFSAERPKGSFSTLEIQRTEQGDSAMYLCASSLSFYGSPLHFGNGTRLTVT.

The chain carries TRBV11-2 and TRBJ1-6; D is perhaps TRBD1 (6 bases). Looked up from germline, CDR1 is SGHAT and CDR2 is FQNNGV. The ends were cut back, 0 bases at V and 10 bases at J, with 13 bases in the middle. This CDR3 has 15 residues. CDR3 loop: CASSLDGTGRSPLHF. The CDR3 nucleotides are TGTGCCAGCAGCTTAGACGGAACAGGGAGGTCACCCCTCCACTTT.

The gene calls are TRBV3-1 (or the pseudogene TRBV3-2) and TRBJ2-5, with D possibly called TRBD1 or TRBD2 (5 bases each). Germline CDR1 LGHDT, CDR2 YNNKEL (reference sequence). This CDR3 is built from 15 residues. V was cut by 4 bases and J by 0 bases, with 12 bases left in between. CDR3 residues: CASSRGGRDQETQYF. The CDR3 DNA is TGTGCCAGCAGCCGGGGCGGGCGTGACCAAGAGACCCAGTACTTC.

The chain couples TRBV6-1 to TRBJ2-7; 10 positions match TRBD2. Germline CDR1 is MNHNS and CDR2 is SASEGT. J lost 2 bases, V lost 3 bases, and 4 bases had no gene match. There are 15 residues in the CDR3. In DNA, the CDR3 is TGTGCCAGCAGTGACGCTAGCGGGGGAACCTACGAGCAGTACTTC. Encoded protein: CASSDASGGTYEQYF.

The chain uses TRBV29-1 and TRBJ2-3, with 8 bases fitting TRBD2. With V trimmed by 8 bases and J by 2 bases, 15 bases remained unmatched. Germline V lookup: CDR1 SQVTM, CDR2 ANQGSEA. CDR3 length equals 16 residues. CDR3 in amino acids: CSTGPPERGYTDTQYF. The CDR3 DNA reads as TGCAGCACGGGCCCACCCGAGCGGGGGTACACAGATACGCAGTATTTT.

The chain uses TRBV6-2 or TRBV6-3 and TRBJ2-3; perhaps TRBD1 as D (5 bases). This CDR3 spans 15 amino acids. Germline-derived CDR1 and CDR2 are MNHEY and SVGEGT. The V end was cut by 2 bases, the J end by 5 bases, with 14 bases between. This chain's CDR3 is CASSYGAIRVDTQYF. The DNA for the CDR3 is TGTGCCAGCAGTTACGGGGCTATTCGGGTAGATACGCAGTATTTT.

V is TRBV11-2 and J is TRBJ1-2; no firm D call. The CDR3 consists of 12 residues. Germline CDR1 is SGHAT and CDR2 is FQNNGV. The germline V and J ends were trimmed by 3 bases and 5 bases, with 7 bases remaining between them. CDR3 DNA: TGTGCCAGCAGCTTTGGAGGGTATGGCTACACCTTC. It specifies CASSFGGYGYTF. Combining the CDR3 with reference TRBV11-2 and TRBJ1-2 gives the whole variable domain EAGVAQSPRYKIIEKRQSVAFWCNPISGHATLYWYQQILGQGPKLLIQFQNNGVVDDSQLPKDRFSAERLKGVDSTLKIQPAKLEDSAVYLCASSFGGYGYTFGSGTRLTVV.

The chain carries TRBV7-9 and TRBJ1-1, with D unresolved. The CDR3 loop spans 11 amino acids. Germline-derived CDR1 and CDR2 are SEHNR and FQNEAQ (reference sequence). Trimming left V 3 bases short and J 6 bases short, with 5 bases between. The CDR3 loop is CASSFSAEAFF. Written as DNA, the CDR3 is TGTGCCAGCAGCTTCTCCGCTGAAGCTTTCTTT.

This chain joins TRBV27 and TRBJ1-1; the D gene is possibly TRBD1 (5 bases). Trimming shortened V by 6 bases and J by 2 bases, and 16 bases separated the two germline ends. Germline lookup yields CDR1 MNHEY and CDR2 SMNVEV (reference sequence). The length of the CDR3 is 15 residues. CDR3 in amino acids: CASSLMGPLNTEAFF. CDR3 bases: TGTGCCAGCAGCCTTATGGGACCATTAAACACTGAAGCTTTCTTT.

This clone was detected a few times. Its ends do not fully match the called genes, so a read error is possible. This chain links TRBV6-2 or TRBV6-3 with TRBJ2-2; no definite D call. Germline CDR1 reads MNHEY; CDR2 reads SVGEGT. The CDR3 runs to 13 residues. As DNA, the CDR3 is TGTGCCAGCAGTTACCCGAACGCCGGGGAGCTGTTTTTT. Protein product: CASSYPNAGELFF.

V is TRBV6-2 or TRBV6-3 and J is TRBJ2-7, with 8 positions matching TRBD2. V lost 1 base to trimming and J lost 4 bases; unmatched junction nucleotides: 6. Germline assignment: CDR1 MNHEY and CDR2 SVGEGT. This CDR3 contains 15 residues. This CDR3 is CASSYLSSGSYEQYF. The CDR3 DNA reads TGTGCCAGCAGTTACTTGTCTAGCGGGTCTTACGAGCAGTACTTC.